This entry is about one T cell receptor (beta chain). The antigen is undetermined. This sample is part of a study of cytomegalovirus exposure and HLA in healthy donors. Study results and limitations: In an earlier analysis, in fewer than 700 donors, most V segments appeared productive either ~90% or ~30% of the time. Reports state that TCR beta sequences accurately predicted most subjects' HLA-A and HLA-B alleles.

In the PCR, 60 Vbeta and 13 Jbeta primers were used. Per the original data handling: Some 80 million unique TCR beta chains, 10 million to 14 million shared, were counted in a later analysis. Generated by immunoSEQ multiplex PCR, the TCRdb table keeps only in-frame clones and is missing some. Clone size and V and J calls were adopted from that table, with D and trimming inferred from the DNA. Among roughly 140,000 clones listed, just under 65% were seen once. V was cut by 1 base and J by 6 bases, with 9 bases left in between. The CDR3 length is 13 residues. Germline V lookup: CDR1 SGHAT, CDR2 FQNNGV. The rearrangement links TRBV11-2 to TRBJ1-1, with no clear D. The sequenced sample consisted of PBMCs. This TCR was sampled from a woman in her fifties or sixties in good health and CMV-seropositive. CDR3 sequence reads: CASSLGERAEAFF. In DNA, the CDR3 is TGTGCCAGCAGCTTAGGAGAGCGCGCTGAAGCTTTCTTT.